A single sample is the source of the 32 T cell receptor beta chains below, sequenced in a study of CD8 T cells in ankylosing spondylitis. TCRdb passed the 5' RACE reads through MiXCR, listing each CDR3 protein once. The sample yields tens of thousands of distinct CDR3 sequences, 17% seen once. Sequenced: blood. These TCRs come from a male donor with ankylosing spondylitis or in good health (not recorded which).

The rearrangement joins TRBV7-2 to TRBJ1-4, with unresolved D. Between the trimmed V and J ends, which lost 5 bases and 6 bases, there was a span of 19 bases. Germline-derived CDR1 and CDR2 are SGHTA and FQGNSA. The CDR3 spans 16 residues. In nucleotides, the CDR3 is TGTGCCAGCAGCACGCGACCTGGGAGAAGGGATGAAAAACTGTTTTTT. Translating gives CASSTRPGRRDEKLFF.

The chain combines TRBV18 with TRBJ2-1; no clear D gene. Per the germline V gene, CDR1 is KGHSH and CDR2 is LQKENI. This CDR3 has 13 residues. The V end lost 3 bases, the J end lost 5 bases, and 8 bases lay between the germline ends. CDR3 amino acids: CASSPWTDNEQFF. CDR3 DNA: TGTGCCAGCTCACCCTGGACGGACAATGAGCAGTTCTTC.

This clonotype was picked up a small number of times. V usage is TRBV14 and J usage is TRBJ1-6; no definite D call. This CDR3 has 15 residues. Germline CDR1 is SGHDN and CDR2 is FVKESK. Trimming removed 5 bases from V and 6 bases from J, with 14 bases in between. The CDR3: CASSTVGSFNSPLHF. The CDR3 coding sequence is TGTGCCAGCAGCACAGTTGGAAGCTTTAATTCACCCCTCCACTTT.

The chain employs TRBV10-3 and TRBJ1-3; 9 bases are a match to TRBD1. Germline loops: CDR1 ENHRY, CDR2 SYGVKD. Germline trimming cut 6 bases from V and 1 base from J; bases unmatched to any gene: 7. The CDR3 runs 16 residues. The CDR3 region has the DNA TGTGCCATCAGCCCCGGACAGGGGTCGTCTGGAAACACCATATATTTT. Its protein is CAISPGQGSSGNTIYF.

This chain uses TRBV29-1 with TRBJ2-1; TRBD2 aligns across 12 bases. Per germline, CDR1 SQVTM and CDR2 ANQGSEA. V lost 6 bases, J lost 9 bases, and 6 bases stayed unmatched. The CDR3 totals 13 residues. CDR3 sequence: CSVRLAGVGEQFF. DNA for the CDR3: TGCAGCGTAAGACTAGCGGGAGTGGGTGAGCAGTTCTTC.

V is TRBV20-1 and J is TRBJ2-1; 11 bases agree with TRBD2. J lost 0 bases, V lost 1 base, and 8 bases had no gene match. The CDR3 length is 18 residues. Germline V CDR1 and CDR2: DFQATT, SNEGSKA (reference sequence). CDR3 protein: CSARGRLAGGSSYNEQFF. The DNA of the CDR3 is TGCAGTGCTAGAGGGCGGCTAGCGGGGGGTAGCTCCTACAATGAGCAGTTCTTC.

J is TRBJ2-1 and V is TRBV4-3; TRBD1 might be the D (5 bases). Germline CDR1 LGHNA, CDR2 YSLEER. The V end lost 1 base, the J end lost 0 bases, and 10 bases lay between the germline ends. The CDR3 has 16 amino acids. CDR3 sequence: CASSQGGASSYNEQFF. Written as DNA, the CDR3 is TGCGCCAGCAGCCAAGGGGGCGCGAGCTCCTACAATGAGCAGTTCTTC.

This clonotype showed up many times. This sequence joins TRBV4-3 and TRBJ2-1; weak D call: TRBD2 (5 bases). V lost 4 bases to trimming and J lost 3 bases, with 19 bases between them. Germline V gene lookup returns CDR1 LGHNA and CDR2 YSLEER. The CDR3 has 17 residues. The CDR3 DNA reads TGCGCCAGCAGCCCCACAAGGCGTCTAGCAAACTACAATGAGCAGTTCTTC. It specifies CASSPTRRLANYNEQFF.

This clonotype came up many times. The chain recombines TRBV28 with TRBJ1-1, with 8 bases lining up with TRBD1. The V gene's germline CDR1 is MDHEN and CDR2 SYDVKM. Trimming cost V 6 bases and J 7 bases; bases outside gene matches: 10. This CDR3 region has 14 residues. In DNA, the CDR3 is TGTGCCAGCAGCCCCCTCAGACAGGGGATTGAAGCTTTCTTT. As protein: CASSPLRQGIEAFF.

This rearrangement joins TRBV11-1 to TRBJ2-1; D unclear. Per germline, CDR1 SGHAT and CDR2 FQDESV (reference sequence). Trimming removed 1 base from V and 4 bases from J, with 11 bases in between. This CDR3 spans 15 amino acids. This chain's CDR3 is CASSLVQAGYNEQFF. The CDR3 bases are TGTGCCAGCAGCTTAGTTCAGGCCGGATACAATGAGCAGTTCTTC.

This clonotype was counted a few times. The chain employs TRBV5-1 and TRBJ2-2; D unclear. CDR1 is SGHRS and CDR2 is YFSETQ in the germline V gene. V gave up 0 bases and J gave up 4 bases, with 4 bases separating them. The CDR3 runs to 13 residues. CDR3: CASSLGPTGELFF. Here the CDR3 DNA reads TGCGCCAGCAGCTTGGGACCCACCGGGGAGCTGTTTTTT.

This clonotype has a count of ten or more. The chain has TRBV5-1 and TRBJ1-1; D is unclear. Germline CDR1 and CDR2: SGHRS and YFSETQ. Trimming stripped 0 bases from V and 0 bases from J, with 9 bases between. The CDR3 covers 15 residues. The DNA for the CDR3 is TGCGCCAGCAGCTTGGCTGCAGTCATGAACACTGAAGCTTTCTTT. It translates to CASSLAAVMNTEAFF.

The chain links TRBV28 to TRBJ2-5; TRBD2 matches 8 bases. This CDR3 comprises 14 residues. With 8 bases clipped from V and 4 bases from J, the junction kept 9 bases outside the gene matches. The germline V gene encodes CDR1 MDHEN and CDR2 SYDVKM. Here the CDR3 DNA reads TGTGCCAGCCGGACTAGCCTCTTAGGAGAGACCCAGTACTTC. It codes for CASRTSLLGETQYF.

This clonotype appeared a few times. This rearrangement joins TRBV20-1 to TRBJ2-1; 7 bases line up with TRBD2. The CDR3 has 14 amino acids. V shed 6 bases, J shed 8 bases, and the junction held 13 bases outside the gene matches. From germline, CDR1 is DFQATT and CDR2 SNEGSKA (reference sequence). CDR3 nucleotides: TGCAGTGCCATACCAGGACTAGGGGACTATGAGCAGTTCTTC. This sequence encodes CSAIPGLGDYEQFF.

This clonotype came up many times. This chain joins TRBV7-2 and TRBJ2-3; D is ambiguous. This CDR3 region has 12 residues. Trimming took 10 bases from V and 1 from J, leaving 9 bases between them. Germline values: CDR1 SGHTA, CDR2 FQGNSA. The CDR3 here is CAIDRGTDTQYF. CDR3 sequence (DNA): TGTGCCATTGACCGGGGCACAGATACGCAGTATTTT.

The chain couples TRBV20-1 to TRBJ1-4; D remains ambiguous. This CDR3 is built from 14 residues. CDR1 is DFQATT and CDR2 is SNEGSKA in the germline V gene (reference sequence). Trimming cost V 6 bases and J 3 bases, with 14 bases left between them. CDR3 region: CSADGSRANEKLFF. CDR3 sequence (DNA): TGCAGTGCGGACGGGAGTCGAGCTAATGAAAAACTGTTTTTT.

To note about this clonotype: One junction end disagrees with the germline gene, perhaps due to a read error. The CDR3 coding sequence is TGTGCCAGCATTTTATACGGGTCGGGTGAGCAGTTCTTC. Protein sequence: CASILYGSGEQFF. The chain employs TRBV28 and TRBJ2-1; D remains ambiguous. The germline CDR1 and CDR2 sequences are MDHEN and SYDVKM. This CDR3 has 13 amino acids. The full variable domain, with the rest looked up from reference TRBV28 and TRBJ2-1, is DVKVTQSSRYLVKRTGEKVFLECVQDMDHENMFWYRQDPGLGLRLIYFSYDVKMKEKGDIPEGYSVSREKKERFSLILESASTNQTSMYLCASILYGSGEQFFGPGTRLTVL.

This clonotype was seen ten or more times. Here the CDR3 DNA reads TGTGCCAGCACCCAGACAGGGGCTCCTAATTCACCCCTCCACTTT. Protein sequence: CASTQTGAPNSPLHF. The V and J genes are TRBV28 and TRBJ1-6; 8 nucleotides line up with TRBD1. Germline trimming cut 7 bases from V and 6 bases from J; bases unmatched to any gene: 8. Germline V gene sequence: CDR1 MDHEN, CDR2 SYDVKM. The CDR3 is 15 amino acids. The complete variable domain, with remaining parts taken from reference TRBV28 and TRBJ1-6, reads DVKVTQSSRYLVKRTGEKVFLECVQDMDHENMFWYRQDPGLGLRLIYFSYDVKMKEKGDIPEGYSVSREKKERFSLILESASTNQTSMYLCASTQTGAPNSPLHFGNGTRLTVT.

This clonotype was observed a handful of times. The V call is TRBV7-2, the J call TRBJ2-4; D possibly corresponds to TRBD1 (5 bases). Trimming stripped 2 bases from V and 0 bases from J, with 17 bases between. Germline V gene data show CDR1 as SGHTA and CDR2 as FQGNSA. The CDR3 extends over 18 amino acids. CDR3: CASSLSTSTALAKNIQYF. In DNA, the CDR3 is TGTGCCAGCAGCTTATCTACTTCGACAGCTTTAGCCAAAAACATTCAGTACTTC.

This clonotype appeared many times. This chain links TRBV4-3 with TRBJ2-2, with D perhaps assigned TRBD1 or TRBD2 (6 bases each). Germline loops: CDR1 LGHNA, CDR2 YSLEER. V lost 8 bases and J lost 0, with 16 bases in between. The CDR3 is 16 residues long. CDR3 nucleotides: TGCGCCAGCTCCAAACAGGAGGGGGCGAACACCGGGGAGCTGTTTTTT. Translated, it gives CASSKQEGANTGELFF.

The V call is TRBV29-1, the J call TRBJ2-2; perhaps TRBD1 as D (5 bases). The ends were cut back, 7 bases at V and 0 bases at J, with 6 bases in the middle. The CDR3 sequence is 12 residues long. In germline, CDR1 is SQVTM, CDR2 ANQGSEA. CDR3 in DNA: TGCAGCGGGGGCCCGAACACCGGGGAGCTGTTTTTT. Translation: CSGGPNTGELFF.

This clonotype was recorded at least ten times. The chain is built from TRBV27 and TRBJ1-1; D unresolved. The CDR3 extends over 13 amino acids. Trimming left V 9 bases short and J 3 bases short, with 14 bases between. Looked up from germline, CDR1 is MNHEY and CDR2 is SMNVEV (reference sequence). The CDR3 region has the DNA TGTGCCAGAGAGGATCTAGGCTACACTGAAGCTTTCTTT. This codes for CAREDLGYTEAFF.

This sequence joins TRBV5-1 and TRBJ2-1, with D perhaps TRBD2 (5 bases). Looked up from germline, CDR1 is SGHRS and CDR2 is YFSETQ. The CDR3 is 14 amino acids. Trimming stripped 4 bases from V and 7 bases from J, with 15 bases between. The CDR3 sequence is CASSQQTLANEQFF. DNA of the CDR3: TGCGCCAGCAGCCAACAAACGCTAGCTAATGAGCAGTTCTTC.

This clonotype was found a few times. This chain joins TRBV7-3 and TRBJ2-5, with D unclear. The CDR3 sequence is 13 residues long. Trimming removed 2 bases at V and 5 bases at J, with 9 bases between. The V gene's germline CDR1 is SGHTA and CDR2 FQGTGA. The CDR3 here is CASSLGHFETQYF. CDR3 bases: TGTGCCAGCAGCTTAGGTCACTTCGAGACCCAGTACTTC.

A few counts support this clonotype. This chain joins TRBV9 and TRBJ2-1; D is possibly TRBD2 (6 bases). This CDR3 is 14 amino acids long. V was pared by 1 base and J by 8 bases, with 13 bases between. The germline CDR1 and CDR2 sequences are SGDLS and YYNGEE. The CDR3 sequence: CASSVPGAEDEQFF. As DNA, the CDR3 is TGTGCCAGCAGCGTACCGGGAGCGGAAGATGAGCAGTTCTTC. Filled out from reference TRBV9 and TRBJ2-1, the complete variable domain reads DSGVTQTPKHLITATGQRVTLRCSPRSGDLSVYWYQQSLDQGLQFLIQYYNGEERAKGNILERFSAQQFPDLHSELNLSSLELGDSALYFCASSVPGAEDEQFFGPGTRLTVL.

There are many counts of this clonotype. V is TRBV29-1 and J is TRBJ2-1; TRBD2 matches 8 bases. The J segment lost 6 bases and the V segment lost 4 bases, leaving 2 bases of the junction unmatched. Germline assignment: CDR1 SQVTM and CDR2 ANQGSEA. The CDR3 is 12 residues long. In nucleotides, the CDR3 is TGCAGCGTTGGAAGCGGGAGCAATGAGCAGTTCTTC. Its protein product is CSVGSGSNEQFF.

V gene TRBV24-1 combines with J gene TRBJ2-3; D not certain. CDR3 size: 16 residues. Germline-derived CDR1 and CDR2 are KGHDR and SFDVKD. Trimming removed 4 bases from V and 0 bases from J, with 13 bases in between. The CDR3, as DNA: TGTGCCACCAGTGACCAAGCGCAAACTAGCACAGATACGCAGTATTTT. This codes for CATSDQAQTSTDTQYF.

This clonotype has only a few counts. This sequence joins TRBV20-1 and TRBJ2-2, with D possibly being TRBD1 (6 bases). The CDR3 loop spans 15 amino acids. CDR1 DFQATT and CDR2 SNEGSKA come from the germline V gene (reference sequence). The germline V and J ends were trimmed by 3 bases and 2 bases, with 13 bases remaining between them. As DNA, the CDR3 is TGCAGTGCTAGTCCGGACAGTCCCAACACCGGGGAGCTGTTTTTT. Protein product: CSASPDSPNTGELFF.

This clonotype appeared many times. The chain couples TRBV4-2 to TRBJ2-3; unclear D gene. CDR3 length: 13 amino acids. Germline V CDR1 and CDR2: LGHNA, YNFKEQ. V lost 2 bases to trimming and J lost 2 bases, with 5 bases between them. The CDR3 sequence: CASSQRNTDTQYF. CDR3 coding DNA: TGTGCCAGCAGCCAACGGAACACAGATACGCAGTATTTT.

The rearrangement joins TRBV5-5 to TRBJ2-1, with a possible D match to TRBD2 (6 bases). Trimming cost V 5 bases and J 3 bases, with 15 bases left between them. CDR1 SGHKS and CDR2 YYEKEE come from the germline V gene (reference sequence). The CDR3 has 15 residues. The CDR3 reads CASSISGLSYNEQFF. The CDR3 region has the DNA TGTGCCAGCAGTATCTCGGGACTCAGCTACAATGAGCAGTTCTTC. Filled out from reference TRBV5-5 and TRBJ2-1, the complete variable domain reads DAGVTQSPTHLIKTRGQQVTLRCSPISGHKSVSWYQQVLGQGPQFIFQYYEKEERGRGNFPDRFSARQFPNYSSELNVNALLLGDSALYLCASSISGLSYNEQFFGPGTRLTVL.

This clonotype was seen many times. The gene calls are TRBV18 and TRBJ2-2; D possibly corresponds to TRBD1 (6 bases). The CDR3 has 15 amino acids. V was cut by 4 bases and J by 5 bases, with 14 bases left in between. The germline V gene has CDR1 KGHSH and CDR2 LQKENI. CDR3 bases: TGTGCCAGCTCACGAGAGACAGGCCGGACCGGGGAGCTGTTTTTT. Translation gives CASSRETGRTGELFF.

This clonotype was observed at least ten times. This chain links TRBV4-3 with TRBJ2-7, with a tentative D call TRBD1 (6 bases). The CDR3 runs 15 residues. Trimming took off 4 bases at V and 6 bases at J, with 19 bases between the two ends. Germline values: CDR1 LGHNA, CDR2 YSLEER. CDR3 sequence: CASSREGGNLGEQYF. CDR3 sequence (DNA): TGCGCCAGCAGCCGAGAAGGGGGAAATTTGGGCGAGCAGTACTTC.